The 16 T cell receptor beta chains reported below all come from one sample, sequenced in a study of blood T cell repertoires in COVID-19. Profiled with immunoSEQ multiplex PCR; TCRdb holds only in-frame clones, not every one. The sample has around 250,000 clones; 86% are singletons. The sequenced sample consisted of peripheral blood. The receptors derive from a man aged 35 to 55 with active or convalescent COVID-19.

The rearrangement joins TRBV11-2 to TRBJ2-2; TRBD1 is a possible D gene (5 bases). The ends were cut back, 5 bases at V and 7 bases at J, with 8 bases in the middle. The CDR3 sequence is 12 residues long. From germline, CDR1 is SGHAT and CDR2 FQNNGV. As DNA, the CDR3 is TGTGCCAGCAGCCGACAGTACGGGGAGCTGTTTTTT. Its protein product is CASSRQYGELFF.

The CDR3 bases are TGTGCCAGCAGTTTGAACCCTGGACTACCCTACGAGCAGTACTTC. Protein sequence: CASSLNPGLPYEQYF. The gene calls are TRBV27 and TRBJ2-7; weak D call: TRBD2 (6 bases). V lost 3 bases and J 2 bases, leaving 14 bases between the germline ends. Germline-derived CDR1 and CDR2 are MNHEY and SMNVEV (reference sequence). The CDR3 contains 15 residues.

CDR3 sequence reads: CASSSGGGELFF. CDR3 nucleotide sequence: TGTGCCAGCAGCTCGGGAGGGGGGGAGCTGTTTTTT. The gene calls are TRBV12-3 or TRBV12-4 and TRBJ2-2; 8 nucleotides align to TRBD2. Germline trimming cut 6 bases from V and 8 bases from J; bases unmatched to any gene: 2. This CDR3 spans 12 amino acids.

The J gene is TRBJ2-5, the V gene TRBV5-1, with 10 bases that match TRBD1. CDR3 length: 16 amino acids. Germline V gives CDR1 SGHRS, CDR2 YFSETQ. J gave up 7 bases and V 4 bases, and 13 bases lay outside the gene matches. This CDR3 reads CASSLRDRGPDGTQYF. DNA for the CDR3: TGCGCCAGCAGCCTCCGGGACAGGGGCCCCGACGGGACCCAGTACTTC. Full variable domain (missing parts from reference TRBV5-1 and TRBJ2-5): KAGVTQTPRYLIKTRGQQVTLSCSPISGHRSVSWYQQTPGQGLQFLFEYFSETQRNKGNFPGRFSGRQFSNSRSEMNVSTLELGDSALYLCASSLRDRGPDGTQYFGPGTRLLVL.

V gene TRBV5-1 combines with J gene TRBJ1-5, with 9 bases fitting TRBD1. The CDR3 length is 14 residues. V was clipped by 3 bases and J by 6 bases; unmatched bases: 4. Germline V gene sequence: CDR1 SGHRS, CDR2 YFSETQ. CDR3 in DNA: TGCGCCAGCAGCTGGGGACAGGGATCTCAGCCCCAGCATTTT. It is translated as CASSWGQGSQPQHF.

The V and J genes are TRBV9 and TRBJ2-3; 8 positions agree with TRBD2. The CDR3 totals 16 residues. With 0 bases clipped from V and 4 bases from J, the junction kept 7 bases outside the gene matches. Germline values: CDR1 SGDLS, CDR2 YYNGEE. The CDR3 region is CASSVDGTRLADTQYF. The DNA of the CDR3 is TGTGCCAGCAGCGTAGACGGGACTAGGCTTGCAGATACGCAGTATTTT.

This chain connects TRBV27 to TRBJ2-2; possibly TRBD2 for D (7 bases). V lost 1 base to trimming and J lost 4 bases, with 10 bases between them. The CDR3 totals 15 residues. Per germline, CDR1 MNHEY and CDR2 SMNVEV (reference sequence). Written as DNA, the CDR3 is TGTGCCAGCAGTTTATGGGGGGGCGGCACCGGGGAGCTGTTTTTT. Translation: CASSLWGGGTGELFF.

The gene calls are TRBV3-1 (or the pseudogene TRBV3-2) and TRBJ2-2; 8 bases fit TRBD1. J lost 4 bases, V lost 6 bases, and 10 bases had no gene match. The CDR3 length is 16 residues. The V gene's germline CDR1 is LGHDT and CDR2 YNNKEL (reference sequence). CDR3 nucleotide sequence: TGTGCCAGCAGGCACACCGGACAGGGCCCCACCGGGGAGCTGTTTTTT. Translated: CASRHTGQGPTGELFF.

This clone was observed a few times. V gene TRBV5-6 combines with J gene TRBJ1-3; the D is unclear. The CDR3 extends over 16 amino acids. Trimming removed 0 bases from V and 0 bases from J, with 10 bases in between. CDR1 and CDR2 from the germline V gene are SGHDT and YYEEEE. CDR3 nucleotide sequence: TGTGCCAGCAGCTTGGCCGGCCAGGACTCTGGAAACACCATATATTTT. The encoded protein is CASSLAGQDSGNTIYF.

This clone was found once. J is TRBJ2-5 and V is TRBV5-1, with D unresolved. This CDR3 comprises 13 residues. The germline V gene has CDR1 SGHRS and CDR2 YFSETQ. Deletions cut 1 base from V and 2 bases from J, with 6 bases between. The CDR3 here is CASSLQVQETQYF. The CDR3 DNA reads TGCGCCAGCAGCTTGCAGGTTCAAGAGACCCAGTACTTC.

The rearrangement uses TRBV7-6 and TRBJ2-1, with TRBD2 identical over 11 bases. This CDR3 is built from 14 residues. Trimming removed 5 bases from V and 8 bases from J; junction bases left unmatched: 5. Germline CDR1 and CDR2: SGHVS and FNYEAQ. DNA of the CDR3: TGTGCCAGCAGCGCCACTAGCGGGAGTCATGAGCAGTTCTTC. Its protein is CASSATSGSHEQFF.

V and J are TRBV5-4 and TRBJ1-2; 7 bases are a match to TRBD1. The trim removed 1 base at V and 2 bases at J, leaving 2 bases unmatched. CDR1 is SGHNT and CDR2 is YYREEE in the germline V gene (reference sequence). The CDR3 has 14 residues. The CDR3 loop is CASSLSRGNYGYTF. The CDR3 nucleotides read TGTGCCAGCAGCTTGAGCAGGGGGAACTATGGCTACACCTTC. Looking up the rest from reference TRBV5-4 and TRBJ1-2 gives the full variable domain: ETGVTQSPTHLIKTRGQQVTLRCSSQSGHNTVSWYQQALGQGPQFIFQYYREEENGRGNFPPRFSGLQFPNYSSELNVNALELDDSALYLCASSLSRGNYGYTFGSGTRLTVV.

The rearrangement joins TRBV29-1 to TRBJ1-1; the D gene is possibly TRBD1 (6 bases). Germline values: CDR1 SQVTM, CDR2 ANQGSEA. The V gene lost 6 bases and the J gene lost 3 bases, with 23 bases spanning the gap. This CDR3 region has 16 residues. The CDR3 bases are TGCAGCGTCGCAACACCCACAGGATCAGGGGACACTGAAGCTTTCTTT. As protein: CSVATPTGSGDTEAFF. Based on the CDR3 plus reference TRBV29-1 and TRBJ1-1, the full variable domain is SAVISQKPSRDICQRGTSLTIQCQVDSQVTMMFWYRQQPGQSLTLIATANQGSEATYESGFVIDKFPISRPNLTFSTLTVSNMSPEDSSIYLCSVATPTGSGDTEAFFGQGTRLTVV.

This clone occurred once. The gene calls are TRBV6-5 and TRBJ2-2, with 7 bases that match TRBD2. The V gene's germline CDR1 is MNHEY and CDR2 SVGAGI. There are 15 residues in the CDR3. V gave up 4 bases and J gave up 2 bases; unmatched junction bases: 4. CDR3 coding DNA: TGTGCCAGCAGTTGGAGCGGGGTTAACACCGGGGAGCTGTTTTTT. This translates into CASSWSGVNTGELFF.

This chain joins TRBV5-8 and TRBJ2-1; tentatively, D is TRBD1 (5 bases). CDR1 is SGHTS, CDR2 YDEGEE, per germline. V lost 2 bases, J lost 6 bases, and 12 bases lay in between. The CDR3 contains 14 residues. CDR3 region: CASSFDTGGNEQFF. Written as DNA, the CDR3 is TGTGCCAGCAGCTTCGACACAGGCGGCAATGAGCAGTTCTTC. The variable domain in full, with the rest retrieved from reference TRBV5-8 and TRBJ2-1, is EAGVTQSPTHLIKTRGQQATLRCSPISGHTSVYWYQQALGLGLQFLLWYDEGEERNRGNFPPRFSGRQFPNYSSELNVNALELEDSALYLCASSFDTGGNEQFFGPGTRLTVL.

This chain uses TRBV6-5 with TRBJ1-1, with 7 bases identical to TRBD1. The CDR3 has 12 amino acids. Germline V gene sequence: CDR1 MNHEY, CDR2 SVGAGI. Germline trimming cut 6 bases from V and 5 bases from J; bases unmatched to any gene: 3. The CDR3 region is CASSRGVTEAFF. The CDR3 DNA sequence: TGTGCCAGCAGCAGGGGGGTGACTGAAGCTTTCTTT.